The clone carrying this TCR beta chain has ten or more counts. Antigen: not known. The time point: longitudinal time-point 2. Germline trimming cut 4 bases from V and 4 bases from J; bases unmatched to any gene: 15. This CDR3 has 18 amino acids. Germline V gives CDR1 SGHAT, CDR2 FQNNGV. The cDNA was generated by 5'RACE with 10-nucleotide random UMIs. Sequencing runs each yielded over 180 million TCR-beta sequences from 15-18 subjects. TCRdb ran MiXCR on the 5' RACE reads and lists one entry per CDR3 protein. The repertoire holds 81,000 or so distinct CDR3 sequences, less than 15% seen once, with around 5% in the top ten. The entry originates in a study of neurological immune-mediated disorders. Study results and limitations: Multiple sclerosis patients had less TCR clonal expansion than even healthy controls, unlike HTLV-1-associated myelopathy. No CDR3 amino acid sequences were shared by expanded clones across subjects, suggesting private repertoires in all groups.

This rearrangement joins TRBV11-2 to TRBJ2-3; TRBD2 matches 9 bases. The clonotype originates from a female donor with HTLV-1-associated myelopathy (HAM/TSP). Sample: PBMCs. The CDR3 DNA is TGTGCCAGCAGCTCTGGCGGGGGGGCCCGGGAAAGGGCAGATACGCAGTATTTT. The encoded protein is CASSSGGGARERADTQYF. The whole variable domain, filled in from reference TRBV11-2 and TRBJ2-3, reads EAGVAQSPRYKIIEKRQSVAFWCNPISGHATLYWYQQILGQGPKLLIQFQNNGVVDDSQLPKDRFSAERLKGVDSTLKIQPAKLEDSAVYLCASSSGGGARERADTQYFGPGTRLTVL.